This TCR beta chain was captured in a study of technical replicates of blood from a handful of donors. The protocol was immunoSEQ multiplex PCR, while the TCRdb copy is restricted to in-frame clones and leaves out a portion. The repertoire holds roughly 100,000 clones, with just over 95% as singletons. Germline trimming cut 6 bases from V and 1 base from J; bases unmatched to any gene: 2. The length of the CDR3 is 12 residues. Germline V gene data show CDR1 as SQVTM and CDR2 as ANQGSEA. This chain joins TRBV29-1 and TRBJ2-7; 8 bases are shared with TRBD1. The clonotype originates from a human donor in good health. Sequenced input: T cells isolated from PBMCs. The CDR3 reads CSVRTGSYEQYF. CDR3 bases: TGCAGCGTCCGGACAGGGTCCTACGAGCAGTACTTC.